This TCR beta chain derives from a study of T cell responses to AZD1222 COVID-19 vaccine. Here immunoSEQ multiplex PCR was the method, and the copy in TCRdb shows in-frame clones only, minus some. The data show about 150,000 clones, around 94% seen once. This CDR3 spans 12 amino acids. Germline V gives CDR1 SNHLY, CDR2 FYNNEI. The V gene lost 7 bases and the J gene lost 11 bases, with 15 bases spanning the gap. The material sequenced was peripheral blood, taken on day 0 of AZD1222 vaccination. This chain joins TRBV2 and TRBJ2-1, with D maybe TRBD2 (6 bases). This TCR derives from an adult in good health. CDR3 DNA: TGTGCCAGCATATCACCCGGGACTCAGCAGTTCTTC. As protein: CASISPGTQQFF.